This TCR beta chain was observed in a study of blood T cell repertoires in COVID-19. Across the study: From the United States, Italy and Spain came samples of acute and convalescent COVID-19.

Original processing methods: Estimates of nucleated cell counts were drawn from the amplification of reference gene primers. TCRdb keeps only in-frame clones here, not all; method: immunoSEQ multiplex PCR. The V and J calls and the clone size are those of that table, but D and trimming were determined from the DNA. Among 130,000 or so clones listed, about 80% were seen once. The germline gives CDR1 DFQATT, CDR2 SNEGSKA (reference sequence). Trimming cost V 3 bases and J 3 bases, with 15 bases left between them. The CDR3 is 15 amino acids. Specimen: peripheral blood. J is TRBJ2-1 and V is TRBV20-1, with D possibly being TRBD2 (6 bases). The sequence came from a woman aged 55-70 years with acute or convalescent COVID-19. CDR3 nucleotide sequence: TGCAGTGCTAGTGTTGCGGGGACCGACTACAATGAGCAGTTCTTC. As protein: CSASVAGTDYNEQFF.